This T cell receptor (beta chain) was profiled in a study of blood T cell repertoires in COVID-19. Study as a whole: COVID-19 samples from acute and convalescent phases originated in the United States, Italy and Spain. The analysed material was cDNA or gDNA that came from T cells, B-cell-depleted T cells, or PBMCs.

The CDR3 sequence is 16 residues long. Germline CDR1 is MNHEY and CDR2 is SVGAGI. V lost 4 bases to trimming and J lost 3 bases, with 13 bases between them. Authors' methods: Reference gene primer amplification gave estimated nucleated cell counts. Generated by immunoSEQ multiplex PCR, the TCRdb table keeps only in-frame clones and is missing some. For V, J and clone size, that table is used; D and trimming come from the DNA. This sample has around 140,000 clones; 87% occur once, and the top ten carry roughly 2.5%. The sequence was collected from a man aged 50 to 59 with active COVID-19. The sequenced sample was peripheral blood. V usage is TRBV6-5 and J usage is TRBJ1-6; D perhaps matches TRBD1 (5 bases). CDR3 region: CASSSGLKLYNSPLHF. The CDR3 bases are TGTGCCAGCAGTTCGGGACTGAAGCTCTATAATTCACCCCTCCACTTT.